Below, 21 T cell receptor beta chains from the same sample are listed, as sequenced in a study of identical twins. TCRdb reprocessed the 5' RACE reads with MiXCR, giving one entry per CDR3 protein. The table shows about 530,000 distinct CDR3 sequences, with around 20% occurring only once. The data were also submitted as part of a second study, on yellow fever vaccine responses in identical twins.

Sequencing used CD4+ T cells sorted from blood. The receptors were sampled from a woman under 30 in good health.

The table lists this clonotype with a few counts. The J gene is TRBJ1-4, the V gene TRBV5-1; no definite D call. V was clipped by 0 bases and J by 7 bases, with 10 bases between them. The germline gives CDR1 SGHRS, CDR2 YFSETQ. The CDR3 totals 14 residues. CDR3 loop: CASSLGLGVEKLFF. The CDR3 coding sequence is TGCGCCAGCAGCTTGGGCCTCGGAGTTGAAAAACTGTTTTTT.

The V call is TRBV20-1, the J call TRBJ2-5; 7 bases fit TRBD2. V lost 5 bases and J lost 4; bases outside the gene matches: 16. Germline-derived CDR1 and CDR2 are DFQATT and SNEGSKA (reference sequence). CDR3 size: 16 residues. The CDR3 loop is CSALPPTSHLSETQYF. The CDR3 DNA sequence: TGCAGTGCTCTACCTCCGACTAGCCACCTGTCAGAGACCCAGTACTTC.

This chain connects TRBV7-9 to TRBJ1-1; D is unresolved. The CDR3 covers 15 residues. The germline V and J ends were trimmed by 5 bases and 1 base, with 14 bases remaining between them. Germline-derived CDR1 and CDR2 are SEHNR and FQNEAQ (reference sequence). CDR3 sequence: CASSPPVRENTEAFF. The CDR3 DNA reads as TGTGCCAGCAGCCCCCCCGTGAGAGAGAACACTGAAGCTTTCTTT.

The gene calls are TRBV20-1 and TRBJ2-1, with 10 nucleotides matching TRBD2. The germline gives CDR1 DFQATT, CDR2 SNEGSKA (reference sequence). CDR3 length equals 17 residues. V lost 2 bases to trimming and J lost 0 bases; unmatched junction nucleotides: 7. Here the CDR3 DNA reads TGCAGTGCTAGACCCAGGACTAGCGGAAGCTCCTACAATGAGCAGTTCTTC. It encodes CSARPRTSGSSYNEQFF.

This clonotype showed up just a few times. This sequence joins TRBV5-5 and TRBJ1-6, with 12 bases that match TRBD1. The ends lost 4 bases at V and 10 bases at J; junction bases unmatched: 9. The germline V gene encodes CDR1 SGHKS and CDR2 YYEKEE (reference sequence). The CDR3 length is 16 residues. CDR3 sequence: CASSLSGTGGVSPLHF. DNA of the CDR3: TGTGCCAGCAGCCTCTCCGGGACAGGGGGCGTCTCACCCCTCCACTTT.

This clonotype was seen ten or more times. The rearrangement joins TRBV7-6 to TRBJ2-3; no definite D call. CDR3 length: 15 amino acids. Germline CDR1 and CDR2: SGHVS and FNYEAQ. V lost 2 bases and J lost 2, with 11 bases in between. This CDR3 reads CASSLYSEYTDTQYF. As DNA, the CDR3 is TGTGCCAGCAGCTTATACAGCGAATACACAGATACGCAGTATTTT. Full variable domain (missing parts from reference TRBV7-6 and TRBJ2-3): GAGVSQSPRYKVTKRGQDVALRCDPISGHVSLYWYRQALGQGPEFLTYFNYEAQQDKSGLPNDRFSAERPEGSISTLTIQRTEQRDSAMYRCASSLYSEYTDTQYFGPGTRLTVL.

This clonotype has only one observation. The chain employs TRBV27 and TRBJ1-5; D is perhaps TRBD1 (6 bases). The length of the CDR3 is 16 residues. The V end was cut by 9 bases, the J end by 0 bases, with 18 bases between. Germline V CDR1 and CDR2: MNHEY, SMNVEV (reference sequence). CDR3 nucleotide sequence: TGTGCCAGTTCCGATTCCAGGGGTTTTAGCAATCAGCCCCAGCATTTT. Translating gives CASSDSRGFSNQPQHF.

J is TRBJ2-1 and V is TRBV24-1, with a weak D call TRBD2 (6 bases). This CDR3 is built from 16 residues. The V end was cut by 1 base, the J end by 3 bases, with 12 bases between. Germline V lookup: CDR1 KGHDR, CDR2 SFDVKD. This CDR3 reads CATSDFKRADYNEQFF. DNA of the CDR3: TGTGCCACCAGTGATTTCAAGCGGGCGGACTACAATGAGCAGTTCTTC.

This clonotype occurred once. The CDR3 DNA reads TGTGCCAGCAGCTTTTCCCACGGGACCTACGAGCAGTACTTC. Residues: CASSFSHGTYEQYF. The chain recombines TRBV5-5 with TRBJ2-7, with D perhaps matching TRBD2 (5 bases). The V end was cut by 2 bases, the J end by 2 bases, with 11 bases between. This CDR3 spans 14 amino acids. CDR1 SGHKS and CDR2 YYEKEE come from the germline V gene (reference sequence).

This clonotype was counted only a few times. This chain uses TRBV12-3 or TRBV12-4 with TRBJ2-2; D is uncertain. Trimming removed 5 bases at V and 7 bases at J, with 11 bases between. The CDR3 has 13 residues. The CDR3 is CASSEVDGGELFF. CDR3 DNA sequence: TGTGCCAGCAGTGAAGTGGACGGCGGGGAGCTGTTTTTT.

There are a few counts of this clonotype. The chain is built from TRBV5-6 and TRBJ2-1, with D possibly matching TRBD2 (6 bases). Deletions cut 3 bases from V and 1 base from J, with 11 bases between. CDR3 length: 15 residues. The germline CDR1 and CDR2 sequences are SGHDT and YYEEEE. The DNA of the CDR3 is TGTGCCAGCAGCTCGCGGGGTTGGTCCTACAATGAGCAGTTCTTC. Protein product: CASSSRGWSYNEQFF.

The V call is TRBV29-1, the J call TRBJ1-1; D ambiguous. Trimming left V 6 bases short and J 1 base short, with 9 bases between. There are 12 residues in the CDR3. Germline V CDR1 and CDR2: SQVTM, ANQGSEA. CDR3 residues: CSVHDKNTEAFF. CDR3 nucleotide sequence: TGCAGCGTCCACGACAAGAACACTGAAGCTTTCTTT.

The chain carries TRBV7-9 and TRBJ1-4; 9 bases agree with TRBD1. V was pared by 5 bases and J by 7 bases, with 8 bases of the junction left unmatched. The CDR3 covers 15 residues. The V gene's germline CDR1 is SEHNR and CDR2 FQNEAQ (reference sequence). The CDR3 here is CASSPQTGGSEKLFF. CDR3 bases: TGTGCCAGCAGCCCGCAGACAGGGGGAAGTGAAAAACTGTTTTTT.

This clonotype was seen more than once but under ten times. V and J are TRBV4-1 and TRBJ1-2; D uncertain. Germline loops: CDR1 MGHRA, CDR2 YSYEKL. Between the trimmed V and J ends, which lost 1 base and 4 bases, there was a span of 10 bases. The CDR3 has 14 residues. Here the CDR3 DNA reads TGCGCCAGCAGCCAAGTTGTCTCTGGCTATGGCTACACCTTC. It encodes CASSQVVSGYGYTF.

In its sample, this clonotype was seen a few times. The V call is TRBV7-2, the J call TRBJ2-7, with D perhaps TRBD1 (7 bases). Looked up from germline, CDR1 is SGHTA and CDR2 is FQGNSA. V gave up 8 bases and J gave up 3 bases, with 20 bases separating them. This CDR3 comprises 15 residues. The DNA for the CDR3 is TGTGCCAGCGAAGGAGGGGGCCCTTTTAGCTACGAGCAGTACTTC. It encodes CASEGGGPFSYEQYF.

The chain uses TRBV20-1 and TRBJ2-3, with D unresolved. The CDR3 is made up of 13 amino acids. The V end was cut by 0 bases, the J end by 0 bases, with 4 bases between. Looked up from germline, CDR1 is DFQATT and CDR2 is SNEGSKA (reference sequence). CDR3 bases: TGCAGTGCTAGAGATCCTAGCACAGATACGCAGTATTTT. Translating it yields CSARDPSTDTQYF.

The gene calls are TRBV29-1 and TRBJ1-4; D ambiguous. Germline assignment: CDR1 SQVTM and CDR2 ANQGSEA. V lost 4 bases and J lost 5, with 11 bases in between. CDR3 length: 13 residues. The CDR3 sequence is CSVAKSENEKLFF. CDR3 sequence (DNA): TGCAGCGTTGCGAAGAGCGAGAATGAAAAACTGTTTTTT.

A few counts support this clonotype. This chain links TRBV20-1 with TRBJ1-2; D possibly corresponds to TRBD1 (5 bases). Germline CDR1 DFQATT, CDR2 SNEGSKA (reference sequence). This CDR3 has 12 residues. Trimming left V 1 base short and J 7 bases short, with 10 bases between. CDR3 sequence reads: CSARAGSGGYTF. DNA of the CDR3: TGCAGTGCTAGAGCAGGGTCGGGTGGCTACACCTTC.

V gene TRBV5-1 combines with J gene TRBJ2-5; 8 bases are shared with TRBD1. Germline-derived CDR1 and CDR2 are SGHRS and YFSETQ. The CDR3 is 16 residues long. The ends lost 0 bases at V and 2 bases at J; junction bases unmatched: 6. The CDR3 is CASSLGGQGGQETQYF. The CDR3 DNA reads TGCGCCAGCAGCTTGGGAGGACAGGGAGGACAAGAGACCCAGTACTTC.

This clonotype came up once. The chain links TRBV7-9 to TRBJ2-3; TRBD2 aligns across 10 bases. The V segment lost 8 bases and the J segment 8 bases; nucleotides outside the gene matches: 16. The germline CDR1 and CDR2 sequences are SEHNR and FQNEAQ (reference sequence). The CDR3 extends over 16 amino acids. The CDR3 bases are TGTGCCAGCGGGAGCGGACTAGCGGTATTATATGGTACGCAGTATTTT. This gives the protein CASGSGLAVLYGTQYF.

The V and J genes are TRBV5-4 and TRBJ1-2; maybe TRBD1 (5 bases). Trimming shortened V by 4 bases and J by 4 bases, and 20 bases separated the two germline ends. The CDR3 sequence is 16 residues long. CDR1 and CDR2 from the germline V gene are SGHNT and YYREEE (reference sequence). For the CDR3, the DNA is TGTGCCAGCAGCGCCGGGACGCAGGGATGGGGCTATGGCTACACCTTC. This translates into CASSAGTQGWGYGYTF. The full variable domain, in which reference TRBV5-4 and TRBJ1-2 provide the parts outside the CDR3, is ETGVTQSPTHLIKTRGQQVTLRCSSQSGHNTVSWYQQALGQGPQFIFQYYREEENGRGNFPPRFSGLQFPNYSSELNVNALELDDSALYLCASSAGTQGWGYGYTFGSGTRLTVV.